This T cell receptor (beta chain) came from a study of Tregs in tolerant kidney transplant recipients. Study results and limitations: No direct test of biological reproducibility was done here. Tolerant patients' donor-specific Tregs expanded beyond overall Tregs, suggesting antigen-driven growth.

The V and J ends lost 5 bases and 4 bases respectively, with 11 bases between them. Germline assignment: CDR1 SQVTM and CDR2 ANQGSEA. The CDR3 has 12 amino acids. Profiled with immunoSEQ multiplex PCR; TCRdb holds only in-frame clones, not every one. The sample totals 25,000 to 40,000 clones. Recipients received nonmyeloablative bone marrow transplants from related graft donors, with transient mixed chimerism. Unstimulated regulatory T cells (CD4+CD25+CD127-), CD4+CD25- non-regulatory cells, CD4 and CD8 cells were FACS-sorted from thawed PBMCs. As regards this clone: Its antigen is unidentified. The CDR3 end is not reached by the read, which stops 3 residues before it; the germline J gene fills it in.

The specimen was CD4+ T cells from blood (PBMCs), collected 24 months after the transplant. This TCR came from a human patient who received a combined kidney and bone marrow transplant. Certain T cells may be donor cells from the graft. The chain is built from TRBV29-1 and TRBJ2-5; D might be TRBD2 (6 bases). CDR3: CSVSQEGETQYF. The part of the CDR3 DNA that was read is TGCAGCGTTTCCCAGGAGGGAGAGACC.